A single sample is the source of the 31 T cell receptor beta chains below, sequenced in a study of T cells after posttransplantation cyclophosphamide. Assay: immunoSEQ multiplex PCR; the TCRdb copy retains only in-frame clones and omits some. Recorded here are 35,000 to 40,000 clones, with no singletons, and the ten leading clones hold approximately 5.9%. The sequencing sample was made of PBMCs. These receptors all stem from a man younger than 45 in good health and a related stem cell transplant donor.

This clone ranks as medium-sized (0.01 to 0.1%). The genes are TRBV7-3 and TRBJ2-4; a possible D gene is TRBD2 (5 bases). Trimming stripped 5 bases from V and 0 bases from J, with 14 bases between. The CDR3 runs 16 residues. The germline V gene encodes CDR1 SGHTA and CDR2 FQGTGA. The CDR3 nucleotides are TGTGCCAGCAGCCCAGACTACTTTCTAGCCAAAAACATTCAGTACTTC. Its protein is CASSPDYFLAKNIQYF. Filled out from reference TRBV7-3 and TRBJ2-4, the complete variable domain reads GAGVSQTPSNKVTEKGKYVELRCDPISGHTALYWYRQSLGQGPEFLIYFQGTGAADDSGLPNDRFFAVRPEGSVSTLKIQRTERGDSAVYLCASSPDYFLAKNIQYFGAGTRLSVL.

This clone appeared many times. The chain is built from TRBV12-3 or TRBV12-4 and TRBJ2-5, with D perhaps matching TRBD2 (7 bases). Trimming stripped 3 bases from V and 5 bases from J, with 13 bases between. The CDR3 contains 14 residues. The CDR3 DNA sequence: TGTGCCAGCAGTTTTCGGGGGGCGATCGAGACCCAGTACTTC. Translated: CASSFRGAIETQYF.

This clone was seen only a few times. The chain recombines TRBV5-1 with TRBJ2-5; D might be TRBD2 (5 bases). Germline CDR1 SGHRS, CDR2 YFSETQ. Between the trimmed V and J ends, which lost 5 bases and 3 bases, there was a span of 11 bases. This CDR3 region has 13 residues. The CDR3 region has the DNA TGCGCCAGCAGTAGAGAGGGTAAAGAGACCCAGTACTTC. Protein: CASSREGKETQYF. Full variable domain (outside the CDR3, taken from reference TRBV5-1 and TRBJ2-5): KAGVTQTPRYLIKTRGQQVTLSCSPISGHRSVSWYQQTPGQGLQFLFEYFSETQRNKGNFPGRFSGRQFSNSRSEMNVSTLELGDSALYLCASSREGKETQYFGPGTRLLVL.

This clone was seen ten or more times. This rearrangement joins TRBV6-1 to TRBJ1-3, with a weak D call TRBD1 (6 bases). Germline V gene lookup returns CDR1 MNHNS and CDR2 SASEGT. V was clipped by 1 base and J by 5 bases, with 9 bases between them. The CDR3 loop spans 14 amino acids. CDR3 protein: CASSEGRGRNTIYF. The CDR3 DNA reads TGTGCCAGCAGTGAAGGAAGGGGGAGAAACACCATATATTTT.

This clone was counted a few times. This chain links TRBV19 with TRBJ2-7, with TRBD1 matching over 12 bases. Germline CDR1 and CDR2: LNHDA and SQIVND (reference sequence). V shed 4 bases and J 5 bases; nucleotides not matched to a gene: 12. This CDR3 has 17 residues. For the CDR3, the DNA is TGTGCCAGTAGTAAAATCCCGACCGGGACAGGGGGCGACGAGCAGTACTTC. This codes for CASSKIPTGTGGDEQYF.

This chain uses TRBV29-1 with TRBJ1-1; D uncertain. The V gene lost 3 bases and the J gene lost 4 bases, with 9 bases spanning the gap. The CDR3 contains 12 residues. The germline CDR1 and CDR2 sequences are SQVTM and ANQGSEA. DNA for the CDR3: TGCAGCGTTGAGCGGGAAGGCACTGAAGCTTTCTTT. It codes for CSVEREGTEAFF.

In its sample, this clone was seen many times. The chain joins TRBV6-5 to TRBJ1-1; D perhaps matches TRBD1 (6 bases). This CDR3 spans 14 amino acids. V was pared by 5 bases and J by 3 bases, with 13 bases between. Germline CDR1 MNHEY, CDR2 SVGAGI. For the CDR3, the DNA is TGTGCCAGCAGTACCCAGGGGCCGGACACTGAAGCTTTCTTT. Its translation is CASSTQGPDTEAFF.

This clone was recorded at least ten times. The chain recombines TRBV11-2 with TRBJ2-4; 10 nucleotides agree with TRBD2. V gave up 4 bases and J gave up 5 bases; unmatched junction bases: 5. Germline loops: CDR1 SGHAT, CDR2 FQNNGV. This CDR3 region has 15 residues. The CDR3 sequence is CASSSRLAGENIQYF. The CDR3 DNA reads as TGTGCCAGCAGCTCTAGACTAGCGGGTGAAAACATTCAGTACTTC.

The chain joins TRBV5-1 to TRBJ2-5; TRBD2 aligns across 7 bases. Germline values: CDR1 SGHRS, CDR2 YFSETQ. V was pared by 4 bases and J by 1 base, with 13 bases of the junction left unmatched. The CDR3 spans 17 residues. This chain's CDR3 is CASSPEGPSGLQETQYF. The CDR3 DNA reads TGCGCCAGCAGCCCGGAAGGCCCTAGCGGCCTCCAAGAGACCCAGTACTTC.

The CDR3 loop is CASIRGTNTGELFF. In DNA form, the CDR3 reads TGTGCCAGCATTAGGGGGACGAACACCGGGGAGCTGTTTTTT. The chain links TRBV12-3 or TRBV12-4 to TRBJ2-2; a weak D match, TRBD1 (6 bases). V was trimmed by 7 bases and J by 0 bases, leaving 9 bases between them. The CDR3 covers 14 residues.

The V gene is TRBV6-1, the J gene TRBJ2-5, with D perhaps assigned TRBD1 or TRBD2 (6 bases each). The germline gives CDR1 MNHNS, CDR2 SASEGT. V was cut by 4 bases and J by 5 bases, with 14 bases left in between. The CDR3 is made up of 14 amino acids. The CDR3, as DNA: TGTGCCAGCAGTGGTACAGGGAGGTTGGAGACCCAGTACTTC. This encodes CASSGTGRLETQYF.

This clone has at least ten counts. CDR3 region: CASSTQTGSNQPQHF. CDR3 nucleotide sequence: TGTGCCAGTAGTACCCAGACAGGGAGCAATCAGCCCCAGCATTTT. The rearrangement uses TRBV19 and TRBJ1-5, with 7 bases lining up with TRBD1. This CDR3 comprises 15 residues. With V trimmed by 4 bases and J by 1 base, 4 bases remained unmatched. CDR1 LNHDA and CDR2 SQIVND come from the germline V gene (reference sequence).

This clone showed up many times. The chain employs TRBV25-1 and TRBJ1-4; 7 bases match TRBD1. Germline values: CDR1 MGHDK, CDR2 SYGVNS. The CDR3 spans 16 residues. The ends lost 4 bases at V and 0 bases at J; junction bases unmatched: 5. The CDR3 is CASSVGTAATNEKLFF. Here the CDR3 DNA reads TGTGCCAGCAGTGTGGGGACAGCTGCAACTAATGAAAAACTGTTTTTT.

This clone was found many times. The V gene is TRBV11-2, the J gene TRBJ2-3; 15 bases are a match to TRBD2. Per germline, CDR1 SGHAT and CDR2 FQNNGV. The CDR3 is 19 amino acids. With V trimmed by 0 bases and J by 6 bases, 10 bases remained unmatched. This CDR3 reads CASSLDGWRTSGGEDTQYF. CDR3 sequence (DNA): TGTGCCAGCAGCTTAGATGGCTGGAGGACTAGCGGGGGGGAGGATACGCAGTATTTT.

This clone appeared many times. The chain recombines TRBV6-1 with TRBJ2-1; TRBD2 matches 8 bases. CDR1 and CDR2 (germline): MNHNS, SASEGT. V gave up 1 base and J gave up 9 bases; unmatched junction bases: 11. This CDR3 comprises 16 residues. This CDR3 is CASSEGVRGVQGEQFF. The CDR3 DNA sequence: TGTGCCAGCAGTGAAGGCGTGCGGGGGGTGCAGGGTGAGCAGTTCTTC.

This clone was seen many times. The rearrangement uses TRBV6-4 and TRBJ2-3; 8 positions match TRBD2. Losses at the gene ends were 3 bases for V and 4 bases for J; bases not matched to a gene: 6. Per the germline V gene, CDR1 is MRHNA and CDR2 is SNTAGT. The CDR3 is 15 amino acids. The CDR3 nucleotides are TGTGCCAGCAGTGATTCCGGGGGGGGCGCAGATACGCAGTATTTT. Translating gives CASSDSGGGADTQYF.

This clone was seen ten or more times. The chain joins TRBV11-3 to TRBJ2-7; TRBD2 is a possible D gene (5 bases). The germline CDR1 and CDR2 sequences are SGHNT and YENEEA. The CDR3 is 15 amino acids. Trimming stripped 2 bases from V and 2 bases from J, with 13 bases between. The CDR3 here is CASSLTFGEAYEQYF. For the CDR3, the DNA is TGTGCCAGCAGCTTAACGTTCGGGGAAGCCTACGAGCAGTACTTC.

This clone has at least ten counts. The chain employs TRBV7-2 and TRBJ1-3, with a possible D match to TRBD1 (6 bases). The CDR3 loop spans 16 amino acids. Germline assignment: CDR1 SGHTA and CDR2 FQGNSA. Trimming removed 0 bases from V and 3 bases from J, with 12 bases in between. The chain's CDR3 is CASSLARTVVGNTIYF. The DNA of the CDR3 is TGTGCCAGCAGCTTAGCTAGGACAGTTGTTGGAAACACCATATATTTT.

This clone was counted ten times or more. The rearrangement uses TRBV5-6 and TRBJ2-7, with 8 nucleotides matching TRBD1. Trimming removed 4 bases from V and 2 bases from J; junction bases left unmatched: 2. The CDR3 has 13 residues. CDR1 SGHDT and CDR2 YYEEEE come from the germline V gene. The CDR3 reads CASSRQGTYEQYF. Here the CDR3 DNA reads TGTGCCAGCAGCCGACAGGGGACCTACGAGCAGTACTTC.

The chain links TRBV12-3 or TRBV12-4 to TRBJ2-3; TRBD2 is a possible D gene (6 bases). This CDR3 region has 14 residues. V was pared by 6 bases and J by 6 bases, with 16 bases between. CDR3 protein: CASRGDWKVDTQYF. CDR3 in DNA: TGTGCCAGCAGGGGGGACTGGAAGGTCGATACGCAGTATTTT.

The chain combines TRBV20-1 with TRBJ1-1, with 7 bases aligning to TRBD1. Germline V CDR1 and CDR2: DFQATT, SNEGSKA (reference sequence). CDR3 size: 11 residues. The CDR3 here is CTSRGSTEAFF. The DNA of the CDR3 is TGCACAAGCAGGGGGAGCACTGAAGCTTTCTTT.

Many counts were recorded for this clone. V usage is TRBV6-4 and J usage is TRBJ2-1; TRBD2 aligns across 13 bases. This CDR3 has 16 amino acids. Germline V gene lookup returns CDR1 MRHNA and CDR2 SNTAGT. V lost 6 bases and J lost 3; bases outside the gene matches: 5. CDR3 bases: TGTGCCAGCAGCCCGACTAGCGGGGGGCTCTACAATGAGCAGTTCTTC. Translating it yields CASSPTSGGLYNEQFF.

This clone was counted ten times or more. The CDR3 region is CASSLDRAMNEQFF. As DNA, the CDR3 is TGTGCCAGCAGCTTAGACAGGGCAATGAATGAGCAGTTCTTC. The chain is built from TRBV7-3 and TRBJ2-1; 7 positions match TRBD1. Losses at the gene ends were 2 bases for V and 7 bases for J; bases not matched to a gene: 5. The CDR3 consists of 14 residues. CDR1 is SGHTA and CDR2 is FQGTGA in the germline V gene.

The genes are TRBV9 and TRBJ1-3, with 8 bases that match TRBD1. V lost 0 bases, J lost 0 bases, and 11 bases stayed unmatched. This CDR3 contains 19 residues. Germline V lookup: CDR1 SGDLS, CDR2 YYNGEE. DNA of the CDR3: TGTGCCAGCAGCGTAGACTTACCCGGACAGGGCCCCTCTGGAAACACCATATATTTT. Its protein is CASSVDLPGQGPSGNTIYF.

This clone was counted at least ten times. The rearrangement uses TRBV4-2 and TRBJ1-1, with 9 bases lining up with TRBD1. The CDR3 consists of 16 residues. V was pared by 0 bases and J by 6 bases, with 8 bases of the junction left unmatched. In germline, CDR1 is LGHNA, CDR2 YNFKEQ. Here the CDR3 reads CASSQDPGTGNPEAFF. In DNA, the CDR3 is TGTGCCAGCAGCCAAGATCCCGGGACAGGGAATCCTGAAGCTTTCTTT.

This clone was detected a few times. V gene TRBV6-2 or TRBV6-3 combines with J gene TRBJ2-5; 9 nucleotides agree with TRBD1. The CDR3 length is 15 residues. J gave up 1 base and V 6 bases, and 6 bases lay outside the gene matches. Germline values: CDR1 MNHEY, CDR2 SVGEGT. CDR3: CASSSWDRVQETQYF. CDR3 sequence (DNA): TGTGCCAGCAGCTCCTGGGACAGGGTCCAAGAGACCCAGTACTTC.

There are many counts of this clone. The chain uses TRBV6-5 and TRBJ2-5; the D is unclear. Trimming removed 6 bases from V and 7 bases from J, with 12 bases in between. The CDR3 is made up of 12 amino acids. Per the germline V gene, CDR1 is MNHEY and CDR2 is SVGAGI. CDR3 protein: CASRLILGTQYF. CDR3 in DNA: TGTGCCAGCAGGCTCATACTTGGGACCCAGTACTTC.

This clone has at least ten counts. The J gene is TRBJ1-1, the V gene TRBV19; 7 bases align to TRBD1. The germline V gene encodes CDR1 LNHDA and CDR2 SQIVND (reference sequence). CDR3 length: 14 amino acids. The V segment lost 2 bases and the J segment 9 bases; nucleotides outside the gene matches: 9. The CDR3 DNA follows: TGTGCCAGTAGTATAATGGGACAGCTCAATAAAGCTTTCTTT. Its translation is CASSIMGQLNKAFF.

This clone has ten or more counts. The chain joins TRBV15 to TRBJ1-4, with no clear D. This CDR3 is built from 14 residues. Germline values: CDR1 LNHNV, CDR2 YYDKDF (reference sequence). V lost 1 base to trimming and J lost 2 bases, with 5 bases between them. DNA for the CDR3: TGTGCCACCAGCAGAGGGGCGACTAATGAAAAACTGTTTTTT. It yields the protein CATSRGATNEKLFF.

This sequence joins TRBV4-1 and TRBJ2-2; D possibly corresponds to TRBD1 (5 bases). The CDR3 runs 16 residues. V was shortened by 3 bases and J by 2 bases, with 13 bases between the two germline ends. The germline gives CDR1 MGHRA, CDR2 YSYEKL. The CDR3 sequence: CASSHTDRLNTGELFF. The CDR3 coding sequence is TGCGCCAGCAGCCATACCGACAGACTCAACACCGGGGAGCTGTTTTTT.

The genes are TRBV29-1 and TRBJ2-5, with 8 positions matching TRBD1. With the DNA end fitting TRBJ2-7 better, the J assignment may be wrong. Looked up from germline, CDR1 is SQVTM and CDR2 is ANQGSEA. The CDR3 has 12 residues. CDR3 loop: CSATGGKNEQYF. CDR3 nucleotides: TGCAGCGCCACAGGGGGGAAGAACGAGCAGTACTTC.